The present T cell receptor (beta chain) was sequenced within a study of blood T cells in healthy people across ages. A second PCR, run for 7 to 11 cycles, used a sample-barcoded 5' primer plus a J-beta primer mix. One entry per CDR3 protein, called by TCRdb with MiXCR from the 5' RACE reads. The table has about 1,400,000 distinct CDR3 sequences, about 40% seen once; the top ten hold 7% to 9.5%. This CDR3 contains 15 residues. Trimming took off 3 bases at V and 6 bases at J, with 18 bases between the two ends. Germline V gives CDR1 SGHTA, CDR2 FQGNSA. Source material: blood. This chain uses TRBV7-2 with TRBJ2-7; weak D call: TRBD1 (6 bases). This clonotype was obtained from a woman aged 18-35 years in good health. The CDR3, as DNA: TGTGCCAGCAGCTTCGCCCGGGACACCGTAGGCGAGCAGTACTTC. Translating it yields CASSFARDTVGEQYF.